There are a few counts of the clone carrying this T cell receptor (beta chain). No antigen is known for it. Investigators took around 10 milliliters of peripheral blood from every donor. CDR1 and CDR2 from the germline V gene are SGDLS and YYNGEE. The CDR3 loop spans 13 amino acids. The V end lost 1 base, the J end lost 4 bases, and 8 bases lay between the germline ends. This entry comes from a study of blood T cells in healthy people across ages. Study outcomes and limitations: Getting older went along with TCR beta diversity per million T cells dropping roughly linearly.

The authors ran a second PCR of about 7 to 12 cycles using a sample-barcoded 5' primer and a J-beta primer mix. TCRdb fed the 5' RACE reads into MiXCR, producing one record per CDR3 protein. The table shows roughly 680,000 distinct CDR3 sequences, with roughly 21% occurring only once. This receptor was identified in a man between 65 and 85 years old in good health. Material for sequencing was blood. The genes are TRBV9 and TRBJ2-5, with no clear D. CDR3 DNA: TGTGCCAGCAGCGTATCCCCCGTAGAGACCCAGTACTTC. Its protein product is CASSVSPVETQYF. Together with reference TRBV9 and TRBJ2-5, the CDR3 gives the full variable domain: DSGVTQTPKHLITATGQRVTLRCSPRSGDLSVYWYQQSLDQGLQFLIQYYNGEERAKGNILERFSAQQFPDLHSELNLSSLELGDSALYFCASSVSPVETQYFGPGTRLLVL.